This T cell receptor (beta chain) was recovered during a study of Graves' ophthalmopathy and Graves' hyperthyroidism listed by TCRdb under 2018. The study in broad terms: Peripheral blood was collected before any treatment was given, at the time of initial diagnosis. The independent validation cohort included some 19 hyperthyroidism patients plus 17 patients who later progressed from hyperthyroidism to ophthalmopathy. In roughly six hyperthyroidism patients, the T-cell repertoires found in thyroid tissue were compared with those found in blood. The 85 to 100 discovery patients were divided at random into training and test sets in a 7:3 ratio. In total, around 140 blood samples were TCR-sequenced: some 43 ophthalmopathy, roughly 80 hyperthyroidism and about 17 hyperthyroidism-to-ophthalmopathy patients. The study used signatures of the TCR beta repertoire to tell Graves' ophthalmopathy apart from Graves' hyperthyroidism and to predict which patients would progress to ophthalmopathy. To explore V-J signatures that distinguish ophthalmopathy from hyperthyroidism, a discovery set of 100 patients was enrolled, made up of roughly 41 with ophthalmopathy and some 56 with stable hyperthyroidism. After sampling, hyperthyroidism patients received methimazole starting at 30 mg daily, and ophthalmopathy patients received high-dose intravenous methylprednisolone. Here is what the overall study found, with its caveats: Most expanded thyroid clonotypes with a frequency above 0.001 also appeared in blood, which suggests that blood repertoires may reflect the immune response in the thyroid. In validation, the model predicted ophthalmopathy progression with 55% to 71% sensitivity and roughly 72% specificity; around twelve predicted patients were CT-confirmed with GO in a median of roughly 6.8 months. In cross-validation, the 13-signature model distinguished ophthalmopathy from stable hyperthyroidism with approximately 90% sensitivity and 81.08% specificity, while in the test set the corresponding values were approximately 80% and 75%. Sample size was not predetermined statistically, and investigators were not blinded to group allocation.

Based on the germline V gene, the CDR1 and CDR2 sequences are MGHRA and YSYEKL. Cut back by 3 bases and 4 bases, the V and J ends lie 12 bases apart. The CDR3 sequence holds 14 residues, the cysteine and phenylalanine included. The read is trimmed to its CDR3 DNA, 42 bases read in frame from base 1. Stable hyperthyroidism was defined as no progression to ophthalmopathy within 18 months of follow-up. The hyperthyroidism patients were 18 to 65 years old and newly diagnosed, with a disease duration of less than 2 months. Patients were excluded if they had other autoimmune diseases, uncontrolled infections, pregnancy or lactation. Diagnosis relied on clinical symptoms, serum thyroxine, TRAb, thyroid ultrasound and orbital computed tomography. Ficoll-Paque density gradient centrifugation was used to isolate PBMCs from about 9.4 ml of fresh peripheral blood. Trizol reagent was used to extract the total RNA, and its quality was then checked on an Agilent 2100 Bioanalyzer.

This clonotype has at least ten counts. It has no known antigen specificity. It has no much larger one-base neighbor in the sample; base qualities were not kept. For repertoire sequencing, TCR beta CDR3 regions were amplified from RNA transcripts. A first-round RT-PCR used HTBI primers with the Qiagen OneStep RT-PCR kit, followed by a second-round multiplex PCR, size selection and purification. Libraries were sequenced on an Illumina HiSeq2000 using paired-end 100 bp reads. The study's own analysis went as follows. Reads were processed with SOAPnuke, discarding reads with adapters, uncalled bases, mean Phred below 15, or no exact constant-primer or identifier match. COPE v1.2.5 was used to merge high-quality paired reads. Each unique nucleotide sequence was defined as a clonotype, and clonotypes were aligned to IMGT TRB V, D and J references with MiTCR v1.1. The analysis was limited to V-J combinations with a frequency above 0.0001, which together covered approximately 99% of repertoires. A TCR clonal expansion and chaos score per V-J combination was defined as the ratio of F50 clonal expansion to chaos observed in the TCRdist matrix. Welch's t-statistics and random forest were used to reduce the features to some 13 V-J combinations, which were then used as input to a naive Bayes classifier. The similarity between thyroid and blood repertoires was quantified using the Morisita-Horn index. TCRdb trimmed public reads at Q25 via fastp, called clones via MiXCR and kept in-frame beta chains. Each entry merges the rows of one CDR3 protein and shows their most common DNA and genes. For this entry, the V and J calls and clone size follow TCRdb and not the study's own pipeline. The sample table contains some 380,000 distinct CDR3 sequences; only one count was recorded for 15% to 19% of them. The ten largest clones capture 7% of the sample.

The source of this sequence is a young woman with stable Graves' hyperthyroidism. Donor details come from another sample of the same person, matched by shared clones. The chain is assembled from TRBV4-1 and TRBJ1-2; tentative D gene TRBD1, with 5 bases matching. The specimen sequenced was peripheral blood. The sequence in DNA is TGCGCCAGCAGCCACCAAGAGGGGCCCTATGGCTACACCTTC. This codes for CASSHQEGPYGYTF.